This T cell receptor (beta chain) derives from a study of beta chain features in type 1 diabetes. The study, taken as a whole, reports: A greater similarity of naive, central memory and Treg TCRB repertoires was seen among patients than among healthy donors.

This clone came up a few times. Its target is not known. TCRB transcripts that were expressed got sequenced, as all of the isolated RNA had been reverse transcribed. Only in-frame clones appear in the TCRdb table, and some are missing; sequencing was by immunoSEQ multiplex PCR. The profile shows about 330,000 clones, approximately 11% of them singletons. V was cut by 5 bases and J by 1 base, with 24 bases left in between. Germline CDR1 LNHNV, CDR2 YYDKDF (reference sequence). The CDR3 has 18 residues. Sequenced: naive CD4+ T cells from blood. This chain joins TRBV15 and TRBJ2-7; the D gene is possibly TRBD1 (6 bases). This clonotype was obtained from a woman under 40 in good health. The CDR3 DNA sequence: TGTGCCACCAGCGACCGGGACAAGGACCCGCTACCTTCCTACGAGCAGTACTTC. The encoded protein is CATSDRDKDPLPSYEQYF.